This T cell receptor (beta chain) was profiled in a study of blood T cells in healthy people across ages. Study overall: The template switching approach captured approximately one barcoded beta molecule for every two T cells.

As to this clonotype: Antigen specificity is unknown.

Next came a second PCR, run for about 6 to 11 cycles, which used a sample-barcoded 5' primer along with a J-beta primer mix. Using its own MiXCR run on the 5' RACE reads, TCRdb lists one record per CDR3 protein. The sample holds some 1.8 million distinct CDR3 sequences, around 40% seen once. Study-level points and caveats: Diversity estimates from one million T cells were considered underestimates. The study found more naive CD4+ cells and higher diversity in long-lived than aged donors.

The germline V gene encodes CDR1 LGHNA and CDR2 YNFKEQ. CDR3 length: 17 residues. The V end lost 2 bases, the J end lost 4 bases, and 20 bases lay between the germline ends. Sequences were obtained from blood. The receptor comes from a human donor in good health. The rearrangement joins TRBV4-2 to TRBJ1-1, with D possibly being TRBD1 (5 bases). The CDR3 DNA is TGTGCCAGCAGCCAAATTGTCCAGGCTAGGGGCAGCACTGAAGCTTTCTTT. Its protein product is CASSQIVQARGSTEAFF.